A single sample gave rise to the 18 T cell receptor beta chains below, sequenced in a study of shared clonotypes between healthy human individuals. Terminally differentiated effector memory CD45RA+ cells were excluded by CCR7 positive selection of CD45RO-negative cells. Assay used: immunoSEQ multiplex PCR; TCRdb lists only in-frame clones, some missing. Of about 870,000 clones in the sample, about 92% were seen once. The sample consisted of naive CD8+ T cells sorted from blood. The receptors were sampled from a man between 25 and 39 years old in good health.

The CDR3 loop is CASGPGQSSYNEQFF. CDR3 coding DNA: TGCGCCAGCGGGCCGGGACAGAGCTCCTACAATGAGCAGTTCTTC. This chain joins TRBV10-2 and TRBJ2-1, with 7 bases lining up with TRBD1. Germline assignment: CDR1 WSHSY and CDR2 SAAADI. The CDR3 spans 15 residues. With V trimmed by 8 bases and J by 0 bases, 7 bases remained unmatched.

On this clone: Other nucleotide sequences in the sample specify the same CDR3. The chain employs TRBV27 and TRBJ2-7; unclear D gene. The V gene lost 2 bases and the J gene lost 4 bases, with 9 bases spanning the gap. From germline, CDR1 is MNHEY and CDR2 SMNVEV (reference sequence). The CDR3 contains 13 residues. The CDR3 DNA is TGTGCCAGCAGTTTAAAGGGTACTTACGAGCAGTACTTC. This gives the protein CASSLKGTYEQYF.

This CDR3 reads CASSYVTSGRVEQFF. The CDR3 DNA is TGTGCCAGCAGTTATGTGACTAGCGGGAGAGTTGAGCAGTTCTTC. The chain combines TRBV6-5 with TRBJ2-1, with 12 bases fitting TRBD2. The CDR3 runs to 15 residues. Germline V gene data show CDR1 as MNHEY and CDR2 as SVGAGI. V dropped 3 bases and J dropped 9; count of bases not matched to a gene: 6.

The chain has TRBV27 and TRBJ2-3, with a weak D call TRBD2 (5 bases). CDR1 is MNHEY and CDR2 is SMNVEV in the germline V gene (reference sequence). CDR3 length equals 16 residues. V gave up 3 bases and J gave up 2 bases, with 15 bases separating them. The CDR3 nucleotides read TGTGCCAGCAGTTTGGCGCGGGCCGGCCCCACAGATACGCAGTATTTT. It encodes CASSLARAGPTDTQYF.

This chain links TRBV6-1 with TRBJ2-1; 8 bases are a match to TRBD2. CDR1 MNHNS and CDR2 SASEGT come from the germline V gene. V gave up 2 bases and J gave up 9 bases; unmatched junction bases: 9. The CDR3 consists of 15 residues. The CDR3 sequence is CASSESWREVIEQFF. The CDR3 nucleotides read TGTGCCAGCAGTGAATCTTGGCGGGAGGTGATTGAGCAGTTCTTC.

This clone was seen only once. The chain has TRBV19 and TRBJ1-1; a possible D gene is TRBD1 (6 bases). The CDR3 is 15 amino acids. Trimming cost V 6 bases and J 1 base, with 15 bases left between them. CDR1 and CDR2 from the germline V gene are LNHDA and SQIVND (reference sequence). CDR3 bases: TGTGCCAGTAGGGACCACAGGGATACGAACACTGAAGCTTTCTTT. This sequence encodes CASRDHRDTNTEAFF.

CDR3 sequence: CASTDTPDVQETQYF. The CDR3 DNA sequence: TGTGCCAGCACCGATACCCCGGATGTTCAAGAGACCCAGTACTTC. The V call is TRBV7-9, the J call TRBJ2-5, with D unclear. CDR3 size: 15 residues. V shed 7 bases and J shed 2 bases, with 17 bases lying between them. CDR1 is SEHNR, CDR2 FQNEAQ, per germline (reference sequence). The full variable domain, with the rest looked up from reference TRBV7-9 and TRBJ2-5, is DTGVSQNPRHKITKRGQNVTFRCDPISEHNRLYWYRQTLGQGPEFLTYFQNEAQLEKSRLLSDRFSAERPKGSFSTLEIQRTEQGDSAMYLCASTDTPDVQETQYFGPGTRLLVL.

The V call is TRBV27, the J call TRBJ2-2, with TRBD2 identical over 7 bases. The CDR3 loop spans 15 amino acids. The J segment lost 5 bases and the V segment lost 7 bases, leaving 10 bases of the junction unmatched. Germline loops: CDR1 MNHEY, CDR2 SMNVEV (reference sequence). In DNA, the CDR3 is TGTGCCAGCACCCTCCGGGGAGGGAGGACCGGGGAGCTGTTTTTT. Its protein product is CASTLRGGRTGELFF.

The V and J genes are TRBV28 and TRBJ2-3, with unresolved D. V lost 2 bases and J 2 bases, leaving 23 bases between the germline ends. The CDR3 covers 19 residues. Germline V CDR1 and CDR2: MDHEN, SYDVKM. The CDR3 protein is CASSLARTEFPVPTDTQYF. As DNA, the CDR3 is TGTGCCAGCAGTTTAGCCCGGACGGAATTCCCGGTGCCCACAGATACGCAGTATTTT.

This chain uses TRBV27 with TRBJ1-2, with 8 positions matching TRBD1. The CDR3 totals 13 residues. V was pared by 6 bases and J by 11 bases, with 11 bases of the junction left unmatched. Germline V gene data show CDR1 as MNHEY and CDR2 as SMNVEV (reference sequence). In DNA, the CDR3 is TGTGCCAGCAGCCCCCTGGGACAGGACGGGTACACCTTC. It yields the protein CASSPLGQDGYTF.

The chain uses TRBV27 and TRBJ1-5; D call uncertain. The CDR3 totals 15 residues. Germline V gene lookup returns CDR1 MNHEY and CDR2 SMNVEV (reference sequence). V lost 6 bases to trimming and J lost 2 bases, with 14 bases between them. The CDR3 DNA reads TGTGCCAGCAGATCCCAAACCGGCGGCAATCAGCCCCAGCATTTT. It yields the protein CASRSQTGGNQPQHF.

The sample holds a few counts of this clone. The V gene is TRBV27, the J gene TRBJ2-1; 10 nucleotides align to TRBD2. The V and J ends lost 5 bases and 9 bases, in that order; junction bases with no gene match: 4. CDR1 and CDR2 from the germline V gene are MNHEY and SMNVEV (reference sequence). CDR3 length equals 13 residues. The CDR3, as DNA: TGTGCCAGCAGTCTTAGCGGGAGGACTGAGCAGTTCTTC. Its translation is CASSLSGRTEQFF.

This chain joins TRBV30 and TRBJ2-7; 10 positions match TRBD1. The V gene's germline CDR1 is GTSNPN and CDR2 SVGIG (reference sequence). The CDR3 contains 13 residues. J gave up 2 bases and V 7 bases, and 5 bases lay outside the gene matches. For the CDR3, the DNA is TGTGCCTCGGGGGGGACAGGGGCCTACGAGCAGTACTTC. Encoded protein: CASGGTGAYEQYF.

The gene calls are TRBV7-3 and TRBJ2-2, with D uncertain. Germline lookup yields CDR1 SGHTA and CDR2 FQGTGA. V was shortened by 5 bases and J by 6 bases, with 13 bases between the two germline ends. This CDR3 contains 14 residues. The CDR3 sequence: CASSAEMSAGELFF. CDR3 sequence (DNA): TGTGCCAGCAGCGCAGAGATGAGCGCCGGGGAGCTGTTTTTT.

The chain recombines TRBV7-9 with TRBJ2-1, with 11 nucleotides matching TRBD2. CDR3 length: 14 residues. V was pared by 8 bases and J by 4 bases, with 4 bases of the junction left unmatched. CDR1 is SEHNR, CDR2 FQNEAQ, per germline (reference sequence). The CDR3 DNA reads TGTGCCAGCGAGGGGACTAGCGGTTACAATGAGCAGTTCTTC. Translated, it gives CASEGTSGYNEQFF.

The chain links TRBV6-4 to TRBJ2-1; 9 bases map to TRBD2. The CDR3 covers 14 residues. V gave up 3 bases and J gave up 3 bases; unmatched junction bases: 0. Germline CDR1 reads MRHNA; CDR2 reads SNTAGT. CDR3 loop: CASSEREGYNEQFF. In nucleotides, the CDR3 is TGTGCCAGCAGTGAGCGGGAGGGCTACAATGAGCAGTTCTTC.

The chain employs TRBV27 and TRBJ1-5; D not certain. This CDR3 is 15 amino acids long. V shed 4 bases and J shed 5 bases, with 15 bases lying between them. In germline, CDR1 is MNHEY, CDR2 SMNVEV (reference sequence). CDR3 DNA sequence: TGTGCCAGCAGTTATTCGGGCAGCCCCTATCAGCCCCAGCATTTT. Translation gives CASSYSGSPYQPQHF.

This sequence joins TRBV27 and TRBJ2-5; 7 bases are shared with TRBD2. CDR1 is MNHEY and CDR2 is SMNVEV in the germline V gene (reference sequence). V trimming: 0 bases; J trimming: 5 bases; junction bases outside the gene matches: 9. The CDR3 sequence is 16 residues long. The CDR3 DNA follows: TGTGCCAGCAGTTTATCGGGAGGGAGGGCCAGGGAGACCCAGTACTTC. It yields the protein CASSLSGGRARETQYF.